Listed below are T cell receptor beta chains from one sample, sequenced in a study of T cell responses to AZD1222 COVID-19 vaccine. The assay was immunoSEQ multiplex PCR, and TCRdb's table has in-frame clones only and misses some. In the table there are tens of thousands of clones, 91% of which are singletons. This sample comprised peripheral blood, obtained 28 days after the second AZD1222 dose. These receptors originate from an adult who received the AZD1222 COVID-19 vaccine. Both conserved end residues are part of each CDR3. A D gene is named only where the DNA matches it firmly. Size tells how often a clone was seen (once, few, many) or the class of an expanded clone, and some rows leave it out.

D | J | V | size | CDR3 | DNA
- | TRBJ1-5 | TRBV27 | - | CASSSTPVQPNQPQHF | TGTGCCAGCAGTTCTACCCCGGTCCAGCCCAATCAGCCCCAGCATTTT
- | TRBJ1-2 | TRBV7-2 | - | CASSLVGDYGYTF | TGTGCCAGCAGCTTAGTAGGGGACTATGGCTACACCTTC
TRBD1 | TRBJ2-1 | TRBV24-1 | - | CATSQAGGFNEQFF | TGTGCCACCAGTCAAGCAGGGGGTTTCAATGAGCAGTTCTTC
- | TRBJ2-7 | TRBV3-1/TRBV3-2 | - | CASSQVGAGPNEQYF | TGTGCCAGCAGCCAAGTAGGGGCAGGTCCAAACGAGCAGTACTTC
TRBD2 | TRBJ2-1 | TRBV9 | - | CASSVELAGREQFF | TGTGCCAGCAGCGTAGAACTAGCGGGACGGGAGCAGTTCTTC
TRBD1 | TRBJ1-5 | TRBV28 | - | CASSSPGQKSNQPQHF | TGTGCCAGCAGCTCTCCGGGACAGAAGAGCAATCAGCCCCAGCATTTT
- | TRBJ1-2 | TRBV21-1 | once | CASKRQGINGYTF | TGTGCCAGCAAAAGACAGGGCATCAATGGCTACACCTTC
TRBD2 | TRBJ2-7 | TRBV5-1 | - | CASSRTAGTSGTAIYEQYF | TGCGCCAGCAGCCGGACAGCCGGGACTAGCGGGACAGCGATCTACGAGCAGTACTTC
- | TRBJ1-2 | TRBV29-1 | - | CSVGEGYTF | TGCAGCGTGGGTGAGGGCTACACCTTC
TRBD2 | TRBJ2-5 | TRBV19 | - | CASSIVGTSGSETQYF | TGTGCCAGTAGTATTGTTGGGACTAGCGGTTCAGAGACCCAGTACTTC
- | TRBJ2-1 | TRBV11-2 | few | CASSFHSEQFF | TGTGCCAGCAGTTTCCACTCCGAGCAGTTCTTC
TRBD2 | TRBJ2-5 | TRBV19 | - | CASSTQPGLAGGQYF | TGTGCCAGTAGTACTCAACCCGGACTAGCGGGAGGCCAGTACTTC
- | TRBJ1-1 | TRBV9 | - | CASSGTTGTRLEAFF | TGTGCCAGCAGCGGTACTACGGGTACGAGGTTGGAAGCTTTCTTT
- | TRBJ1-3 | TRBV28 | - | CASSLPGAQGNTIYF | TGTGCCAGCAGTTTGCCCGGGGCGCAAGGAAACACCATATATTTT
TRBD2 | TRBJ2-1 | TRBV24-1 | - | CATSGYSRGNEQFF | TGTGCCACCAGTGGGTACTCGCGGGGGAATGAGCAGTTCTTC
TRBD2 | TRBJ2-1 | TRBV9 | - | CASSKGLAGVYNEQFF | TGTGCCAGCAGCAAGGGACTAGCGGGAGTCTACAATGAGCAGTTCTTC
TRBD2 | TRBJ2-1 | TRBV11-2 | - | CASSTRGIAGRGDNEQFF | TGTGCCAGCAGCACCCGGGGGATCGCGGGGCGGGGGGACAATGAGCAGTTCTTC
- | TRBJ1-1 | TRBV6-5 | - | CASTRWGDEAFF | TGTGCCAGCACCCGTTGGGGGGATGAAGCTTTCTTT
TRBD2 | TRBJ2-6 | TRBV28 | - | CASSFPLGSGITTAGANVLTF | TGTGCCAGCAGTTTTCCCTTGGGTAGCGGGATAACCACAGCAGGGGCCAACGTCCTGACTTTC
TRBD1 | TRBJ2-7 | TRBV24-1 | - | CATSDSTGAEQYF | TGTGCCACCAGTGATTCAACAGGGGCCGAGCAGTACTTC
- | TRBJ1-1 | TRBV6-5 | - | CASSYPGPTPTEAFF | TGTGCCAGCAGTTACCCTGGCCCTACCCCCACTGAAGCTTTCTTT
TRBD1 | TRBJ1-5 | TRBV4-1 | - | CASSPLGQGGSNQPQHF | TGCGCCAGCAGCCCCCTAGGACAGGGAGGGAGCAATCAGCCCCAGCATTTT
- | TRBJ2-7 | TRBV18 | - | CASCEGRVYEQYF | TGTGCCAGCTGCGAAGGAAGAGTCTACGAGCAGTACTTC
- | TRBJ1-5 | TRBV11-2 | - | CASSPGHNNQPQHF | TGTGCCAGCAGCCCGGGACACAACAATCAGCCCCAGCATTTT
- | TRBJ1-2 | TRBV11-1 | - | CASSLDGAYGYTF | TGTGCCAGCAGCTTAGACGGGGCCTATGGCTACACCTTC
- | TRBJ2-5 | TRBV2 | - | CASRQNQETQYF | TGTGCCAGCAGGCAGAACCAAGAGACCCAGTACTTC
TRBD2 | TRBJ2-3 | TRBV7-2 | - | CASSALAGGLGDTQYF | TGTGCCAGCAGCGCCCTAGCGGGAGGGCTCGGAGATACGCAGTATTTT
- | TRBJ1-5 | TRBV28 | - | CASSSGGNQPQHF | TGTGCCAGCAGTTCCGGGGGTAATCAGCCCCAGCATTTT
TRBD1 | TRBJ2-2 | TRBV6-1 | - | CASSDPLTGSGELFF | TGTGCCAGCAGTGACCCCCTGACAGGGTCCGGGGAGCTGTTTTTT
- | TRBJ1-6 | TRBV3-1/TRBV3-2 | - | CASSQLGQDNSPLHF | TGTGCCAGCAGCCAACTAGGGCAGGATAATTCACCCCTCCACTTT
- | TRBJ1-2 | TRBV10-2 | - | CASSEVPSLNYGYTF | TGCGCCAGCAGTGAGGTACCATCCCTCAACTATGGCTACACCTTC
TRBD1 | TRBJ2-3 | TRBV29-1 | - | CSVEGQGASEYTQYF | TGCAGCGTTGAAGGACAGGGAGCTAGTGAGTACACGCAGTATTTT
- | TRBJ2-1 | TRBV23-1 | - | CASSQFEDYNEQFF | TGCGCCAGCAGTCAATTCGAAGACTACAATGAGCAGTTCTTC
- | TRBJ2-3 | TRBV7-9 | - | CASSLLTTDTQYF | TGTGCCAGCAGCTTATTAACAACAGATACGCAGTATTTT
TRBD2 | TRBJ2-1 | TRBV7-2 | - | CASSERMGGLAGVSFF | TGTGCCAGCAGCGAAAGGATGGGGGGACTAGCGGGAGTTTCCTTCTTC
- | TRBJ1-5 | TRBV12-3/TRBV12-4 | - | CASSLAAGQPQHF | TGTGCCAGCAGTTTAGCGGCGGGGCAGCCCCAGCATTTT
- | TRBJ1-5 | TRBV3-1/TRBV3-2 | - | CASSQGPGRSQHF | TGTGCCAGCAGCCAAGGTCCAGGGCGGAGCCAGCATTTT
- | TRBJ2-7 | TRBV3-1/TRBV3-2 | - | CASSHRTKVYEQYF | TGTGCCAGCAGCCACAGGACTAAAGTGTACGAGCAGTACTTC
- | TRBJ1-1 | TRBV5-1 | - | CASSSRGGVEAFF | TGCGCCAGCAGCTCCCGGGGGGGTGTCGAAGCTTTCTTT
- | TRBJ1-2 | TRBV29-1 | few | CSVPEPGGYTF | TGCAGCGTTCCAGAGCCGGGGGGCTACACCTTC
- | TRBJ1-6 | TRBV28 | - | CASEQGNSPLHF | TGTGCCTCAGAACAGGGAAATTCACCCCTCCACTTT
TRBD2 | TRBJ2-7 | TRBV24-1 | - | CATSDSAGGYEQYF | TGTGCCACCAGTGATTCAGCGGGAGGCTACGAGCAGTACTTC
- | TRBJ2-3 | TRBV6-1 | - | CASSEAGDTQYF | TGTGCCAGCAGTGAAGCCGGAGATACGCAGTATTTT
TRBD1 | TRBJ1-2 | TRBV19 | - | CASSRDRGNYGYTF | TGTGCCAGTAGCCGGGACAGGGGAAACTATGGCTACACCTTC
- | TRBJ1-6 | TRBV28 | - | CASSLVQQPPLHF | TGTGCCAGCAGTTTAGTGCAGCAGCCACCCCTCCACTTT
- | TRBJ1-2 | TRBV7-6 | - | CASSLKPTDTTNYGYTF | TGTGCCAGCAGCTTAAAACCAACCGACACCACTAACTATGGCTACACCTTC
- | TRBJ1-2 | TRBV25-1 | - | CASSEISGWGGYTF | TGTGCCAGCAGTGAAATTTCAGGGTGGGGCGGCTACACCTTC